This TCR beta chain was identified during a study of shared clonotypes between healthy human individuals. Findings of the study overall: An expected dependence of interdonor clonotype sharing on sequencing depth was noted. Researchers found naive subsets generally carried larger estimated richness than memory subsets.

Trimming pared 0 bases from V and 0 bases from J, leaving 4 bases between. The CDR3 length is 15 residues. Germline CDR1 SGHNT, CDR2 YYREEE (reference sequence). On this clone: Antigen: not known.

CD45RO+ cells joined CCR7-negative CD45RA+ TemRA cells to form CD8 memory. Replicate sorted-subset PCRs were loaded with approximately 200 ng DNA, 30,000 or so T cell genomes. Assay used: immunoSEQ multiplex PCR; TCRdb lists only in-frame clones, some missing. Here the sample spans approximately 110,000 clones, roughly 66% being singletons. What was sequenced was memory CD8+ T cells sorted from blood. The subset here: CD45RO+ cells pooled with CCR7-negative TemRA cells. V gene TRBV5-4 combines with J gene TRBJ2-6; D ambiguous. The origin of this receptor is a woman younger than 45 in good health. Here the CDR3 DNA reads TGTGCCAGCAGCTTGGTCCTCTCTGGGGCCAACGTCCTGACTTTC. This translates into CASSLVLSGANVLTF. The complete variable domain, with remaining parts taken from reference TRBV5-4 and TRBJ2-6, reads ETGVTQSPTHLIKTRGQQVTLRCSSQSGHNTVSWYQQALGQGPQFIFQYYREEENGRGNFPPRFSGLQFPNYSSELNVNALELDDSALYLCASSLVLSGANVLTFGAGSRLTVL.